This T cell receptor beta chain was sequenced for a study of blood T cell repertoires in COVID-19. About the study: Acute and convalescent COVID-19 specimens originated in the United States, Italy and Spain. The cDNA or gDNA used as material had been derived from T cells, B-cell-depleted T cells, or PBMCs.

Original methodology: Quantification of nucleated cells was approximated via reference gene primer amplification. TCRdb's table, derived via immunoSEQ multiplex PCR, lists solely in-frame clones and lacks some. V and J calls and clone size are those listed in that table; D and trimming were worked out from the DNA. In the table there are about 270,000 clones, approximately 89% of which are singletons. Trimming pared 8 bases from V and 5 bases from J, leaving 16 bases between. The V gene's germline CDR1 is WSHSY and CDR2 SAAADI. The CDR3 runs 13 residues. Sequencing used peripheral blood. V and J are TRBV10-2 and TRBJ2-7; D gene uncertain. The origin of this receptor is a man in his forties or fifties with active or convalescent COVID-19. The CDR3 loop is CASGVSAPDEQYF. The CDR3 DNA follows: TGCGCCAGCGGAGTCTCCGCCCCTGACGAGCAGTACTTC.